The source of this TCR beta chain is a study of response to subunit inactivated influenza vaccine. TCRdb fed the RT-PCR reads into MiXCR, producing one record per CDR3 protein. Altogether under 850,000 distinct CDR3 sequences are present, approximately 17% being singletons, with the ten largest covering roughly a tenth. The CDR3 totals 13 residues. Per germline, CDR1 SGHTA and CDR2 FQGNSA. With 5 bases removed from V and 6 bases from J, the gap between germline ends came to 11 bases. Here the sequenced sample was PBMCs from blood, taken 5 to 6 days after vaccination. The V gene is TRBV7-2, the J gene TRBJ1-5; D call uncertain. This receptor was identified in a man aged 50 to 60 who received an inactivated influenza vaccine. CDR3 region: CASSPAGSQPQHF. DNA of the CDR3: TGTGCCAGCAGCCCAGCGGGAAGTCAGCCCCAGCATTTT.